The clone carrying this TCR beta chain was observed once. The antigen is not known. The sample originates from a study of cytomegalovirus exposure and HLA in healthy donors. 13 Jbeta primers and 60 Vbeta primers were used for the PCR. Assay: immunoSEQ multiplex PCR; the TCRdb copy retains only in-frame clones and omits some. The sample holds roughly 180,000 clones; around four fifths are singletons and the top ten take 1.3%. V lost 0 bases and J 12 bases, leaving 11 bases between the germline ends. The germline CDR1 and CDR2 sequences are GTSNPN and SVGIG (reference sequence). The CDR3 contains 12 residues. General observations from the study: The authors listed 164 TCR beta chains as cytomegalovirus-associated. Most of the CMV-associated TCR beta chains (in a later analysis) appeared to be HLA-restricted. One variant, a missense change in DCLRE1C, was linked in a later analysis to TCR beta V- and J-gene trimming.

This receptor was identified in a young man in good health and CMV-seronegative. The genes are TRBV30 and TRBJ1-4; no reliable D call. The sequencing input was PBMCs. CDR3 region: CAWSVLSYELFF. CDR3 bases: TGTGCCTGGAGTGTACTGAGCTACGAACTGTTTTTT.